This entry is about one T cell receptor beta chain. The sample is drawn from a study of beta chain features in type 1 diabetes. Study at large: Examination of sorted cells across all samples involved around 110 million cells.

The CDR3 spans 14 residues. V lost 7 bases to trimming and J lost 4 bases, with 16 bases between them. Germline V lookup: CDR1 SEHNR, CDR2 FQNEAQ (reference sequence). Stem cell-like memory, regulatory, central memory and naive CD4+ cells were sorted via CD45RO/CCR7/CD25/CD127/CD95/CD27. Sorting produced populations that all topped 98% purity. Reverse transcription of all isolated RNA meant that expressed TCRB transcripts were sequenced. Sequenced by immunoSEQ multiplex PCR; TCRdb stores in-frame clones only, minus some. The sample records 900,000 or so clones, about a sixth being singletons. This chain connects TRBV7-9 to TRBJ2-5; tentative D call: TRBD2 (6 bases). This TCR derives from a woman younger than 35 in good health. The sequencing input was naive CD4+ T cells from blood. CDR3 DNA sequence: TGTGCCAGCACCGCAGAGGGAGGCCCAGAGACCCAGTACTTC. It yields the protein CASTAEGGPETQYF.